This T cell receptor (beta chain) comes out of a study of blood T cell repertoires in COVID-19. About the study: Sites across the United States, Italy and Spain contributed samples from acute and convalescent COVID-19.

CDR1 and CDR2 from the germline V gene are GTSNPN and SVGIG (reference sequence). This CDR3 is built from 13 residues. V dropped 1 base and J dropped 4 bases, with 10 bases sitting between them. Profiling relied on immunoSEQ multiplex PCR, and the TCRdb table lists in-frame clones only, not all of them. The table records approximately 260,000 clones, 75% to 90% of them present only once. Sequencing was carried out using PBMCs or T cells enriched from blood (not recorded which). The V gene is TRBV30, the J gene TRBJ1-1, with a tentative D call TRBD1 (6 bases). The origin of this receptor is a woman in her 30s with acute COVID-19. CDR3 nucleotides: TGTGCCTGGAGTGCGCGGGGGGCCACTGAAGCTTTCTTT. This translates into CAWSARGATEAFF.